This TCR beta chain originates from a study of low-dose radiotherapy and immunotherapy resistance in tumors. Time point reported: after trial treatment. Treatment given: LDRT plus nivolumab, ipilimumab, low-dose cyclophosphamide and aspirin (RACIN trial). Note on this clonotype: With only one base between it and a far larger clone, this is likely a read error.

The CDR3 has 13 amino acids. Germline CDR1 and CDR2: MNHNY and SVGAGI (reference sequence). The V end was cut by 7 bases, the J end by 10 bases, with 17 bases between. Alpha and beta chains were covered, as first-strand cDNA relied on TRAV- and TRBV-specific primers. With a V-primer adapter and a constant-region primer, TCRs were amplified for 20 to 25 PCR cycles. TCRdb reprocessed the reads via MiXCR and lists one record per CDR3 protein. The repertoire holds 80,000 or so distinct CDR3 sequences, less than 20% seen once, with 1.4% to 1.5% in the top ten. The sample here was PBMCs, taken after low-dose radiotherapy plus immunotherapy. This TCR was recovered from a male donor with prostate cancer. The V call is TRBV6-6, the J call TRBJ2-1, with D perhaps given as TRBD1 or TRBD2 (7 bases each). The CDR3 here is CASTNDRDYEQFF. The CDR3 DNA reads TGTGCCAGCACCAATGACAGGGACTACGAGCAGTTCTTC.